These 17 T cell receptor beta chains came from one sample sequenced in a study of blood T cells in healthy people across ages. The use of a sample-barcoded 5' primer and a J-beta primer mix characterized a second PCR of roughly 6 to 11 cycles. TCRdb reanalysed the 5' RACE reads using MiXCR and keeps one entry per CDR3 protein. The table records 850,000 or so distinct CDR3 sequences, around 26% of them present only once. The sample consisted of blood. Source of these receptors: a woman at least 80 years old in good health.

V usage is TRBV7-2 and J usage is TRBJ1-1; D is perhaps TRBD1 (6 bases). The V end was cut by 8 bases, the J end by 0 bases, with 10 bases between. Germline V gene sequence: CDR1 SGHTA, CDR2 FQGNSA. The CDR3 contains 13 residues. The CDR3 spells CASGQRMNTEAFF. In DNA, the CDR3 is TGTGCCAGCGGACAGCGTATGAACACTGAAGCTTTCTTT.

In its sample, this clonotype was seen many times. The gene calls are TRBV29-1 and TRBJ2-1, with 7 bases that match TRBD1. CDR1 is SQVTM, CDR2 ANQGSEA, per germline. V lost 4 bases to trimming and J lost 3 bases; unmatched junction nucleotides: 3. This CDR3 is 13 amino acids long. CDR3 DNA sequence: TGCAGCGTTGGACAGGGCAACTACAATGAGCAGTTCTTC. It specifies CSVGQGNYNEQFF.

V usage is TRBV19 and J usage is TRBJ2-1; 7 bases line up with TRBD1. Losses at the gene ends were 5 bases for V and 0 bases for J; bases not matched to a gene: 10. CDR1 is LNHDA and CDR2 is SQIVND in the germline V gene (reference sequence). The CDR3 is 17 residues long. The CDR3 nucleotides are TGTGCCAGTAGTCCCACAGGACAGGCCAGCTCCTACAATGAGCAGTTCTTC. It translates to CASSPTGQASSYNEQFF.

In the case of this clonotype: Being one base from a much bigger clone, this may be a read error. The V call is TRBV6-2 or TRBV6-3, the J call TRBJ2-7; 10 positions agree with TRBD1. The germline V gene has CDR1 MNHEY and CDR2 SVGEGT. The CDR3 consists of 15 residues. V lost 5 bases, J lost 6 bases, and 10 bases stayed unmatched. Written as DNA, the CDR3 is TGTGCCAGCAGTGCCAGGACAGGGGGATTGTGCGAGCAGTACTTC. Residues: CASSARTGGLCEQYF.

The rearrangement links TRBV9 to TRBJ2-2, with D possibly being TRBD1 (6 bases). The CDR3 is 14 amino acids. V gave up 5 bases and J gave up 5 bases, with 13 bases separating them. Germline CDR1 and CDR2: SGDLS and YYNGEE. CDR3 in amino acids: CASRENRVTGELFF. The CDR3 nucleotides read TGTGCCAGCAGGGAGAACAGGGTGACCGGGGAGCTGTTTTTT. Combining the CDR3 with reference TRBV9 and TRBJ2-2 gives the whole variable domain DSGVTQTPKHLITATGQRVTLRCSPRSGDLSVYWYQQSLDQGLQFLIQYYNGEERAKGNILERFSAQQFPDLHSELNLSSLELGDSALYFCASRENRVTGELFFGEGSRLTVL.

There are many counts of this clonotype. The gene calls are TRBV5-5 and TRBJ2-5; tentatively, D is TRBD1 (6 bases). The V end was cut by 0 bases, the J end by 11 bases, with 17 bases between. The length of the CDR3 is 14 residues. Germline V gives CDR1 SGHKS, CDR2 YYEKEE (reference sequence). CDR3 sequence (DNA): TGTGCCAGCAGCTTGGGTCTCAGGGGCGGAGAGCAGTACTTC. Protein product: CASSLGLRGGEQYF.

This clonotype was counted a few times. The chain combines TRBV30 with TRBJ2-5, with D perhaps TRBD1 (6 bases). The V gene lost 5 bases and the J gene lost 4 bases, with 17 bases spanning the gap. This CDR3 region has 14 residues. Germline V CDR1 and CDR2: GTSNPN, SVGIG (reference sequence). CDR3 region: CAWGLQGTRETQYF. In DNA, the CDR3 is TGTGCCTGGGGATTACAGGGAACGCGAGAGACCCAGTACTTC.

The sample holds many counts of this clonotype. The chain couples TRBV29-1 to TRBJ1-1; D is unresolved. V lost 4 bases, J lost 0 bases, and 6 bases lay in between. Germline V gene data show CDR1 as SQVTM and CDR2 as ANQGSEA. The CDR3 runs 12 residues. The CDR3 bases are TGCAGCGTTGCGCAGATGAACACTGAAGCTTTCTTT. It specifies CSVAQMNTEAFF.

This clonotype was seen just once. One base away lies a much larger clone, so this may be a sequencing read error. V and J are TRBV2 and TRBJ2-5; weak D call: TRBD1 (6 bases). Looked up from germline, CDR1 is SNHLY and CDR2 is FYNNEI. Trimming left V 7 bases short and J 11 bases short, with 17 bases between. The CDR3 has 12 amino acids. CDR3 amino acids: CASISQLQGQYF. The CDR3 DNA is TGTGCCAGCATCAGCCAGCTCCAGGGGCAGTACTTC.

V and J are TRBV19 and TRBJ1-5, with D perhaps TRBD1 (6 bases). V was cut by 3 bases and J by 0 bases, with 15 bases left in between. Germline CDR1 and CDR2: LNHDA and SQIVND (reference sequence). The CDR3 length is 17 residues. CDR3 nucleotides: TGTGCCAGTAGTATTTGGCAGGGGACCGATAGCAATCAGCCCCAGCATTTT. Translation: CASSIWQGTDSNQPQHF. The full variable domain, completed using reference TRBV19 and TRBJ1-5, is DGGITQSPKYLFRKEGQNVTLSCEQNLNHDAMYWYRQDPGQGLRLIYYSQIVNDFQKGDIAEGYSVSREKKESFPLTVTSAQKNPTAFYLCASSIWQGTDSNQPQHFGDGTRLSIL.

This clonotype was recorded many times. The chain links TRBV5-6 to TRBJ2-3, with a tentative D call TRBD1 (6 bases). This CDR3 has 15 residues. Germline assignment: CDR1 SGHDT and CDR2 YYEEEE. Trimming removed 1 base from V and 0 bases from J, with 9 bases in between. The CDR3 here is CASSLFRGSTDTQYF. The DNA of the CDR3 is TGTGCCAGCAGCTTGTTTAGGGGGAGCACAGATACGCAGTATTTT.

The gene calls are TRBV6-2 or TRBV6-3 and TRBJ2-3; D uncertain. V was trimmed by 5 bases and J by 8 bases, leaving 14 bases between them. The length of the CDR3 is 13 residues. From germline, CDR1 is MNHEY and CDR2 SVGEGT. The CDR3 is CASSPDLRRTQYF. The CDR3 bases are TGTGCCAGCAGTCCCGACTTACGCCGTACGCAGTATTTT.

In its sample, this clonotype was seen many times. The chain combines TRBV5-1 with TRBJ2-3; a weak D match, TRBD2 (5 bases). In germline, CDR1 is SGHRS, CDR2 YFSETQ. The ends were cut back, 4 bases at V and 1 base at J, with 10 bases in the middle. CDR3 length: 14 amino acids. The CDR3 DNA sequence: TGCGCCAGCAGCACCGGACTGGGCACAGATACGCAGTATTTT. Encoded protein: CASSTGLGTDTQYF.

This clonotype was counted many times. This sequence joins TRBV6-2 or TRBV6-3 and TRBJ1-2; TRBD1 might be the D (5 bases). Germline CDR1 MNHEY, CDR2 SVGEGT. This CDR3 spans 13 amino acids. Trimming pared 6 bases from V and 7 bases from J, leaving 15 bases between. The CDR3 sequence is CASSLRGDGGYTF. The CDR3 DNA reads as TGTGCCAGCAGCCTTCGGGGGGATGGTGGCTACACCTTC.

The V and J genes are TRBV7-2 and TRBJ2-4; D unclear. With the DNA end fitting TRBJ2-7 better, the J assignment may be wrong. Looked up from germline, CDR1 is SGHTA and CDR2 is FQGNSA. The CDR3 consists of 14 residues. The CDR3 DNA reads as TGTGCCAGCAGCCCGGGTCTGGGCCCCTACGAGCAGTACTTC. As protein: CASSPGLGPYEQYF.

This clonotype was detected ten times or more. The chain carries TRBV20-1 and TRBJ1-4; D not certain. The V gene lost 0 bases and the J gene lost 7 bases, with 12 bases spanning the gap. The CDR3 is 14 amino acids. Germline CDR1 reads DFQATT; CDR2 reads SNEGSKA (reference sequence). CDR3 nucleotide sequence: TGCAGTGCTAGAGACGGTGGGAGGGCTGAAAAACTGTTTTTT. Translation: CSARDGGRAEKLFF.

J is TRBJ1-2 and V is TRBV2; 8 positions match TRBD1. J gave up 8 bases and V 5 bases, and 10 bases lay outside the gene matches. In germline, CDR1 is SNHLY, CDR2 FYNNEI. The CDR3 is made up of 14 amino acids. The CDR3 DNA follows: TGTGCCAGCAGTTCTACAGGGGGATCCCACGGCTACACCTTC. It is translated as CASSSTGGSHGYTF.